The 28 T cell receptor beta chains reported below all come from one sample, sequenced in a study of vaccination effects on CD4 cells after COVID-19. Before any sequencing was done, the ViraFEST assay used viral peptide pools to expand antigen-specific CD4+ T cells. The culture ran for about 11 days, and then CD4+ T cells were isolated. Testing of the vaccine recipients showed negative nucleocapsid antibodies and no prior SARS-CoV-2 infection. The data were produced by immunoSEQ multiplex PCR, yet TCRdb's version contains in-frame clones alone and is incomplete. Of tens of thousands of clones detected, 73% appear once; the ten largest clones hold 5%. Their cognate antigens are unknown. Sample: CD4+ T cells from PBMCs cultured with SARS-CoV-2 spike peptides, taken before COVID-19 vaccination. The source is a human donor who received a COVID-19 vaccine.

This chain connects TRBV6-1 to TRBJ2-7, with 9 bases aligning to TRBD2. The junction had 5 bases not matched to a gene; V was cut back by 6 bases and J by 5 bases. Germline V gives CDR1 MNHNS, CDR2 SASEGT. CDR3 size: 13 residues. The CDR3 region is CASRDSGSNEQYF. The CDR3 nucleotides are TGTGCCAGCAGGGATAGCGGGAGCAACGAGCAGTACTTC.

The J gene is TRBJ2-1, the V gene TRBV9; D gene ambiguous. CDR1 is SGDLS and CDR2 is YYNGEE in the germline V gene. The CDR3 has 13 amino acids. Trimming left V 2 bases short and J 6 bases short, with 9 bases between. CDR3 coding DNA: TGTGCCAGCAGCGTCGGGTGGACCAATGAGCAGTTCTTC. It translates to CASSVGWTNEQFF.

This chain joins TRBV24-1 and TRBJ2-3, with D perhaps TRBD2 (6 bases). The V end was cut by 3 bases, the J end by 3 bases, with 6 bases between. This CDR3 has 13 residues. CDR1 and CDR2 (germline): KGHDR, SFDVKD. CDR3 sequence: CATSDAGTDTQYF. CDR3 sequence (DNA): TGTGCCACCAGTGATGCGGGAACAGATACGCAGTATTTT.

This clone was seen only a few times. This chain links TRBV19 with TRBJ1-2, with 8 bases matching TRBD1. The CDR3 is 16 amino acids. Per the germline V gene, CDR1 is LNHDA and CDR2 is SQIVND (reference sequence). Unmatched junction bases numbered 10, after V lost 1 base and J lost 6 bases. CDR3 in DNA: TGTGCCAGTAGTATAGGTGCAGGGGGCGTCGTGGATGGCTACACCTTC. Translation: CASSIGAGGVVDGYTF.

V is TRBV7-8 and J is TRBJ2-1, with 8 bases fitting TRBD2. The CDR3 contains 17 residues. V lost 5 bases and J lost 4; bases outside the gene matches: 13. CDR1 and CDR2 (germline): SGHVS, FQNEAQ. The CDR3 nucleotides read TGTGCCAGCAGCCCTAAGAGATTGGCGGGGGGATACAATGAGCAGTTCTTC. This codes for CASSPKRLAGGYNEQFF.

The J gene is TRBJ2-7, the V gene TRBV7-9; 11 bases line up with TRBD2. V trimming: 5 bases; J trimming: 4 bases; junction bases outside the gene matches: 4. Germline V gene lookup returns CDR1 SEHNR and CDR2 FQNEAQ (reference sequence). The CDR3 has 14 residues. The CDR3 region is CASSSSGGAYEQYF. In DNA form, the CDR3 reads TGTGCCAGCAGCAGTAGCGGGGGGGCTTACGAGCAGTACTTC. The full variable domain, completed using reference TRBV7-9 and TRBJ2-7, is DTGVSQNPRHKITKRGQNVTFRCDPISEHNRLYWYRQTLGQGPEFLTYFQNEAQLEKSRLLSDRFSAERPKGSFSTLEIQRTEQGDSAMYLCASSSSGGAYEQYFGPGTRLTVT.

The rearrangement uses TRBV7-9 and TRBJ2-1, with 7 bases fitting TRBD1. CDR3 length equals 15 residues. From germline, CDR1 is SEHNR and CDR2 FQNEAQ (reference sequence). J lost 0 bases, V lost 5 bases, and 4 bases had no gene match. Here the CDR3 reads CASSLRTGSYNEQFF. The CDR3 nucleotides read TGTGCCAGCAGCCTACGGACAGGCTCCTACAATGAGCAGTTCTTC.

The genes are TRBV5-4 and TRBJ2-5, with D possibly TRBD2 on 6 matching bases. Per the germline V gene, CDR1 is SGHNT and CDR2 is YYREEE (reference sequence). The CDR3 spans 13 residues. Trimming stripped 0 bases from V and 5 bases from J, with 8 bases between. In DNA form, the CDR3 reads TGTGCCAGCAGCTTGGTTGGGGGGGAGACCCAGTACTTC. Amino acid sequence: CASSLVGGETQYF.

The rearrangement uses TRBV19 and TRBJ1-5, with no clear D. This CDR3 region has 17 residues. CDR1 LNHDA and CDR2 SQIVND come from the germline V gene (reference sequence). Trimming removed 5 bases at V and 1 base at J, with 18 bases between. CDR3 loop: CASSSPRKGRSNQPQHF. The CDR3 nucleotides are TGTGCCAGTAGTTCGCCGCGAAAAGGGAGGAGCAATCAGCCCCAGCATTTT.

The genes are TRBV12-3 or TRBV12-4 and TRBJ1-2; the D is unclear. This CDR3 contains 13 residues. V was shortened by 3 bases and J by 2 bases, with 7 bases between the two germline ends. CDR3 sequence: CASSFSENYGYTF. CDR3 coding DNA: TGTGCCAGCAGTTTTAGTGAGAACTATGGCTACACCTTC.

The rearrangement uses TRBV18 and TRBJ2-7; D may be TRBD2 (5 bases). CDR3 length: 14 amino acids. Trimming removed 2 bases from V and 0 bases from J, with 8 bases in between. CDR1 KGHSH and CDR2 LQKENI come from the germline V gene. The CDR3: CASSPNGLSYEQYF. The CDR3 nucleotides are TGTGCCAGCTCACCAAATGGACTCTCCTACGAGCAGTACTTC.

The rearrangement links TRBV19 to TRBJ2-7; D call uncertain. Germline V lookup: CDR1 LNHDA, CDR2 SQIVND (reference sequence). V dropped 3 bases and J dropped 5 bases, with 8 bases sitting between them. This CDR3 has 12 residues. CDR3 nucleotides: TGTGCCAGTAGTATGATCGGCAACGAGCAGTACTTC. This encodes CASSMIGNEQYF.

The V gene is TRBV18, the J gene TRBJ2-6; D remains unclear. Trimming removed 4 bases from V and 0 bases from J, with 13 bases in between. CDR3 length: 17 residues. The germline V gene encodes CDR1 KGHSH and CDR2 LQKENI. For the CDR3, the DNA is TGTGCCAGCTCACAGTCCCACACGGACTCTGGGGCCAACGTCCTGACTTTC. Encoded protein: CASSQSHTDSGANVLTF.

The rearrangement links TRBV27 to TRBJ2-1; 8 bases map to TRBD1. The V segment lost 3 bases and the J segment 2 bases; nucleotides outside the gene matches: 9. The CDR3 runs to 17 residues. Germline lookup yields CDR1 MNHEY and CDR2 SMNVEV (reference sequence). CDR3 amino acids: CASSFYRQGSPYNEQFF. The CDR3 region has the DNA TGTGCCAGCAGTTTTTACCGACAGGGGAGCCCCTACAATGAGCAGTTCTTC.

The table lists this clone with a count of one. DNA for the CDR3: TGTGCCAGCAGTGGGGCAGAGGACACCGGGGAGCTGTTTTTT. Translated, it gives CASSGAEDTGELFF. The chain is built from TRBV25-1 and TRBJ2-2; no definite D call. Trimming removed 4 bases from V and 3 bases from J, with 9 bases in between. CDR1 is MGHDK, CDR2 SYGVNS, per germline. CDR3 size: 14 residues.

The V and J genes are TRBV6-5 and TRBJ2-7; D call uncertain. The CDR3 contains 12 residues. Germline CDR1 reads MNHEY; CDR2 reads SVGAGI. With 6 bases removed from V and 3 bases from J, the gap between germline ends came to 9 bases. The CDR3 sequence is CASSQTSYEQYF. The CDR3, as DNA: TGTGCCAGCAGCCAAACGAGCTACGAGCAGTACTTC.

The gene calls are TRBV11-2 and TRBJ1-3; D unclear. The CDR3 loop spans 15 amino acids. V lost 2 bases, J lost 4 bases, and 12 bases lay in between. In germline, CDR1 is SGHAT, CDR2 FQNNGV. The CDR3: CASSLLSGSGNTIYF. DNA for the CDR3: TGTGCCAGCAGCTTACTATCGGGGTCCGGAAACACCATATATTTT.

This chain joins TRBV6-5 and TRBJ2-7; D gene unclear. Germline loops: CDR1 MNHEY, CDR2 SVGAGI. The CDR3 runs to 13 residues. The V end was cut by 8 bases, the J end by 2 bases, with 13 bases between. CDR3 DNA: TGTGCCAGCGGGTGGGGTGCAGCCTACGAGCAGTACTTC. Amino acids: CASGWGAAYEQYF.

The chain combines TRBV6-1 with TRBJ2-6; perhaps D is TRBD1 or TRBD2 (5 bases each). Looked up from germline, CDR1 is MNHNS and CDR2 is SASEGT. The CDR3 spans 14 residues. Trimming left V 7 bases short and J 4 bases short, with 11 bases between. The CDR3, as DNA: TGTGCCAGCAACGGGGCTGCAGGGGCCAACGTCCTGACTTTC. It specifies CASNGAAGANVLTF.

This clone was seen more than once but under ten times. The chain joins TRBV5-4 to TRBJ1-4; TRBD1 aligns across 7 bases. This CDR3 region has 14 residues. The V segment lost 3 bases and the J segment 10 bases; nucleotides outside the gene matches: 9. Germline CDR1 SGHNT, CDR2 YYREEE (reference sequence). Here the CDR3 DNA reads TGTGCCAGCAGCTCCACAGGGGATAGCGGAAAACTGTTTTTT. This translates into CASSSTGDSGKLFF.

The rearrangement uses TRBV27 and TRBJ1-2; 7 positions match TRBD1. This CDR3 is built from 13 residues. Germline trimming cut 4 bases from V and 4 bases from J; bases unmatched to any gene: 3. Germline V gene data show CDR1 as MNHEY and CDR2 as SMNVEV (reference sequence). CDR3 residues: CASSSTGRYGYTF. As DNA, the CDR3 is TGTGCCAGCAGTTCGACAGGGCGCTATGGCTACACCTTC.

The rearrangement uses TRBV6-5 and TRBJ2-5; no definite D call. This CDR3 contains 13 residues. Per the germline V gene, CDR1 is MNHEY and CDR2 is SVGAGI. Trimming took off 4 bases at V and 2 bases at J, with 8 bases between the two ends. The CDR3 DNA follows: TGTGCCAGCAGTTCGAGACAACAAGAGACCCAGTACTTC. Its translation: CASSSRQQETQYF.

V and J are TRBV11-2 and TRBJ1-2; possibly TRBD1 for D (5 bases). Germline CDR1 is SGHAT and CDR2 is FQNNGV. Trimming took off 4 bases at V and 0 bases at J, with 21 bases between the two ends. The CDR3 contains 18 residues. For the CDR3, the DNA is TGTGCCAGCAGCTCCCTTCAAATCAATCAGGGAACTAACTATGGCTACACCTTC. Translating gives CASSSLQINQGTNYGYTF.

The chain employs TRBV6-5 and TRBJ1-1, with D tentatively TRBD1 (6 bases). CDR1 is MNHEY, CDR2 SVGAGI, per germline. Trimming shortened V by 2 bases and J by 6 bases, and 13 bases separated the two germline ends. The CDR3 is 14 residues long. Written as DNA, the CDR3 is TGTGCCAGCAGTTACGGCCAGGGGCTGGCTGAAGCTTTCTTT. This gives the protein CASSYGQGLAEAFF.

The chain carries TRBV3-1 (or the pseudogene TRBV3-2) and TRBJ2-1; tentative D call: TRBD1 (5 bases). This CDR3 region has 13 residues. In germline, CDR1 is LGHDT, CDR2 YNNKEL (reference sequence). V was trimmed by 3 bases and J by 6 bases, leaving 9 bases between them. CDR3 DNA sequence: TGTGCCAGCAGCCAGGGGCAGTTCAATGAGCAGTTCTTC. This gives the protein CASSQGQFNEQFF.

The V gene is TRBV5-4, the J gene TRBJ2-5; D ambiguous. V dropped 5 bases and J dropped 5 bases, with 16 bases sitting between them. CDR1 is SGHNT, CDR2 YYREEE, per germline (reference sequence). The CDR3 spans 14 residues. CDR3 sequence: CASRNQRGGETQYF. The DNA of the CDR3 is TGTGCCAGCAGGAATCAACGAGGTGGGGAGACCCAGTACTTC.

The rearrangement joins TRBV6-1 to TRBJ2-5, with 15 bases fitting TRBD2. This CDR3 has 17 residues. V was clipped by 4 bases and J by 5 bases; unmatched bases: 8. Per germline, CDR1 MNHNS and CDR2 SASEGT. Written as DNA, the CDR3 is TGTGCCAGCAGTGGACCGGGACTAGCGGGGGGTGGTGAGACCCAGTACTTC. Translation gives CASSGPGLAGGGETQYF.

In its sample, this clone was seen once. The rearrangement joins TRBV6-5 to TRBJ2-2; maybe TRBD1 (5 bases). Trimming took 5 bases from V and 0 from J, leaving 10 bases between them. The CDR3 length is 15 residues. Germline CDR1 MNHEY, CDR2 SVGAGI. The chain's CDR3 is CASSRQTANTGELFF. CDR3 coding DNA: TGTGCCAGCAGTAGACAGACAGCGAACACCGGGGAGCTGTTTTTT.